The 19 T cell receptor beta chains below come from one sample, sequenced in a study of blood T cell repertoires in COVID-19. Clones were sequenced by immunoSEQ multiplex PCR, and TCRdb holds only the in-frame ones, with some missing. The profile shows about 170,000 clones, over 70% of them singletons. The specimen sequenced was PBMCs or T cells enriched from blood (not recorded which). All receptors come from a woman aged 50 to 60 in a cohort exposed to, infected with or recovered from COVID-19 (not recorded which).

This chain connects TRBV5-4 to TRBJ2-3; 9 bases map to TRBD2. The germline V gene has CDR1 SGHNT and CDR2 YYREEE (reference sequence). Unmatched junction bases numbered 6, after V lost 0 bases and J lost 7 bases. The CDR3 is 15 amino acids. The CDR3 is CASSLAVAGENTQYF. The CDR3 nucleotides are TGTGCCAGCAGCTTGGCAGTAGCGGGGGAGAATACGCAGTATTTT.

The V call is TRBV3-1 (or the pseudogene TRBV3-2), the J call TRBJ2-5; the match to TRBD2 covers 8 bases. Germline V gene data show CDR1 as LGHDT and CDR2 as YNNKEL (reference sequence). The V and J ends lost 0 bases and 3 bases, in that order; junction bases with no gene match: 9. This CDR3 is built from 17 residues. CDR3 region: CASSQDGTLGLEETQYF. The CDR3 nucleotides are TGTGCCAGCAGCCAAGATGGTACGTTGGGACTAGAAGAGACCCAGTACTTC.

V is TRBV6-2 or TRBV6-3 and J is TRBJ1-2; D gene ambiguous. Germline V gives CDR1 MNHEY, CDR2 SVGEGT. The V end was cut by 0 bases, the J end by 9 bases, with 8 bases between. The CDR3 runs 12 residues. In DNA form, the CDR3 reads TGTGCCAGCAGTTACTCGTCGCAGAGCTACACCTTC. Protein: CASSYSSQSYTF.

The J gene is TRBJ2-7, the V gene TRBV6-2 or TRBV6-3, with 7 bases identical to TRBD2. CDR1 is MNHEY and CDR2 is SVGEGT in the germline V gene. This CDR3 contains 17 residues. The trim removed 2 bases at V and 3 bases at J, leaving 13 bases unmatched. The CDR3, as DNA: TGTGCCAGCAGTTACAGGGAGGGCGAAGCAGTAAACTACGAGCAGTACTTC. This sequence encodes CASSYREGEAVNYEQYF.

The CDR3 here is CASRRTSLETQYF. For the CDR3, the DNA is TGTGCCAGCAGACGGACTAGTTTAGAGACCCAGTACTTC. The chain joins TRBV3-1 (or the pseudogene TRBV3-2) to TRBJ2-5; 7 bases map to TRBD2. This CDR3 contains 13 residues. CDR1 is LGHDT, CDR2 YNNKEL, per germline (reference sequence). The V segment lost 6 bases and the J segment 4 bases; nucleotides outside the gene matches: 5.

The chain combines TRBV19 with TRBJ1-1; weak D call: TRBD1 (5 bases). The CDR3 is made up of 17 amino acids. The V and J ends lost 4 bases and 2 bases respectively, with 20 bases between them. The V gene's germline CDR1 is LNHDA and CDR2 SQIVND (reference sequence). The CDR3 sequence: CASSTQLTAEVNTEAFF. The CDR3 DNA reads as TGTGCCAGTAGTACCCAACTGACAGCAGAGGTCAACACTGAAGCTTTCTTT.

V is TRBV5-8 and J is TRBJ2-1; 9 bases line up with TRBD2. The CDR3 has 15 residues. V was clipped by 1 base and J by 6 bases; unmatched bases: 5. Germline V CDR1 and CDR2: SGHTS, YDEGEE. The CDR3 region is CASSLRSGGFNEQFF. Here the CDR3 DNA reads TGTGCCAGCAGCTTGCGGAGCGGGGGGTTCAATGAGCAGTTCTTC.

This clone was observed a single time. The chain joins TRBV6-2 or TRBV6-3 to TRBJ2-2; perhaps TRBD2 as D (5 bases). The germline CDR1 and CDR2 sequences are MNHEY and SVGEGT. The CDR3 is 15 amino acids. V gave up 1 base and J gave up 2 bases, with 8 bases separating them. As DNA, the CDR3 is TGTGCCAGCAGTTACTTTGAGGGAAACACCGGGGAGCTGTTTTTT. Its protein is CASSYFEGNTGELFF.

The rearrangement joins TRBV6-1 to TRBJ1-2; no firm D call. V lost 0 bases and J 2 bases, leaving 7 bases between the germline ends. The CDR3 loop spans 14 amino acids. Germline V gives CDR1 MNHNS, CDR2 SASEGT. The CDR3 region has the DNA TGTGCCAGCAGTGAAGCGGCAGGAAACTATGGCTACACCTTC. Amino acid sequence: CASSEAAGNYGYTF.

This chain connects TRBV24-1 to TRBJ2-3; D may be TRBD1 (5 bases). Between the trimmed V and J ends, which lost 6 bases and 2 bases, there was a span of 11 bases. The CDR3 has 14 residues. Germline V gene sequence: CDR1 KGHDR, CDR2 SFDVKD. DNA of the CDR3: TGTGCCACCAGTTACTCAGGGAACACAGATACGCAGTATTTT. Its protein product is CATSYSGNTDTQYF.

CDR3 region: CASSLPKRGGQYF. In DNA, the CDR3 is TGTGCCAGCAGCCTTCCTAAGAGGGGGGGGCAGTACTTC. This rearrangement joins TRBV3-1 (or the pseudogene TRBV3-2) to TRBJ2-7, with D possibly being TRBD2 (7 bases). Trimming took 4 bases from V and 9 from J, leaving 16 bases between them. The CDR3 contains 13 residues. Germline V lookup: CDR1 LGHDT, CDR2 YNNKEL (reference sequence).

V and J are TRBV5-4 and TRBJ2-7; D unclear. The V and J ends lost 3 bases and 2 bases respectively, with 12 bases between them. This CDR3 region has 14 residues. Germline-derived CDR1 and CDR2 are SGHNT and YYREEE (reference sequence). The CDR3 DNA is TGTGCCAGCAGCTCCTTAGCTCTACCCTACGAGCAGTACTTC. Translating gives CASSSLALPYEQYF. Filled out from reference TRBV5-4 and TRBJ2-7, the complete variable domain reads ETGVTQSPTHLIKTRGQQVTLRCSSQSGHNTVSWYQQALGQGPQFIFQYYREEENGRGNFPPRFSGLQFPNYSSELNVNALELDDSALYLCASSSLALPYEQYFGPGTRLTVT.

CDR3 coding DNA: TGTGCCAGCAGTGAAGCCTACTTGGGTGGACAGGGGGTTTGGCCCCAGCATTTT. Protein: CASSEAYLGGQGVWPQHF. This chain connects TRBV6-1 to TRBJ1-5; 10 nucleotides match TRBD1. J gave up 9 bases and V 0 bases, and 14 bases lay outside the gene matches. Germline CDR1 is MNHNS and CDR2 is SASEGT. This CDR3 is 18 amino acids long.

The chain uses TRBV27 and TRBJ1-2; 7 bases map to TRBD1. CDR3 length equals 13 residues. From germline, CDR1 is MNHEY and CDR2 SMNVEV (reference sequence). V was clipped by 4 bases and J by 6 bases; unmatched bases: 5. The CDR3 DNA sequence: TGTGCCAGCAGTTCACAGGGGAGGAATGGCTACACCTTC. Translating it yields CASSSQGRNGYTF.

The chain carries TRBV6-5 and TRBJ2-5; 7 positions match TRBD1. From germline, CDR1 is MNHEY and CDR2 SVGAGI. This CDR3 has 14 residues. After removal of 8 bases from V and 1 base from J, the junction contained 7 bases not matched to a gene. This CDR3 reads CASGTRDSQETQYF. CDR3 coding DNA: TGTGCCAGCGGAACCCGGGACAGCCAAGAGACCCAGTACTTC.

The rearrangement links TRBV5-6 to TRBJ1-3, with a weak D call TRBD1 (5 bases). The CDR3 sequence is 15 residues long. Looked up from germline, CDR1 is SGHDT and CDR2 is YYEEEE. Trimming stripped 4 bases from V and 0 bases from J, with 11 bases between. Here the CDR3 reads CASSRAGHSGNTIYF. The CDR3, as DNA: TGTGCCAGCAGCCGGGCGGGGCACTCTGGAAACACCATATATTTT.

The gene calls are TRBV18 and TRBJ2-3; the match to TRBD1 covers 8 bases. Germline V gene data show CDR1 as KGHSH and CDR2 as LQKENI. V was clipped by 5 bases and J by 3 bases; unmatched bases: 1. The length of the CDR3 is 13 residues. CDR3: CASSRQGTDTQYF. CDR3 coding DNA: TGTGCCAGCTCAAGACAGGGGACAGATACGCAGTATTTT.

The rearrangement joins TRBV28 to TRBJ2-6; D ambiguous. Trimming left V 6 bases short and J 2 bases short, with 17 bases between. The CDR3 is 17 amino acids. Germline CDR1 reads MDHEN; CDR2 reads SYDVKM. The DNA of the CDR3 is TGTGCCAGCAGGGCACGCGACTCTCTTCCTGGGGCCAACGTCCTGACTTTC. Its protein is CASRARDSLPGANVLTF.

This rearrangement joins TRBV27 to TRBJ2-3, with D possibly matching TRBD2 (5 bases). This CDR3 has 13 residues. From germline, CDR1 is MNHEY and CDR2 SMNVEV (reference sequence). Trimming shortened V by 5 bases and J by 9 bases, and 15 bases separated the two germline ends. The CDR3 bases are TGTGCCAGCAGTCCCCCCTGGGAGATAACGCAGTATTTT. As protein: CASSPPWEITQYF.